This is a list of T cell receptor beta chains from one sample in a study of blood T cell repertoires in COVID-19. The protocol was immunoSEQ multiplex PCR, while the TCRdb copy is restricted to in-frame clones and leaves out a portion. The sample holds 50,000 to 70,000 clones, roughly four fifths seen once. Sequenced input: peripheral blood. The receptors were gathered from a man older than 75 with COVID-19, enrolled during active disease. CDR3s include the opening cysteine and the closing phenylalanine or tryptophan. Each record gives: CDR3 DNA, CDR3 protein, V gene, clone size, D gene, J gene. D genes are given only for firm matches. Clone size appears in some rows only: once, few, many, or a class for an expanded clone.

cdr3_nt: TGTGCCAGCAGTCTAGCCGGGGGGGAGCAGTACTTC; cdr3_aa: CASSLAGGEQYF; v_call: TRBV2; clone_size: -; d_call: TRBD2; j_call: TRBJ2-7
cdr3_nt: TGCAGCGTTGAGTCACAGGGCTTCATGAACACTGAAGCTTTCTTT; cdr3_aa: CSVESQGFMNTEAFF; v_call: TRBV29-1; clone_size: -; d_call: -; j_call: TRBJ1-1
cdr3_nt: TGTGCCACCAGTGATCCTACTAGCGATCGCGCTACCGGGGAGCTGTTTTTT; cdr3_aa: CATSDPTSDRATGELFF; v_call: TRBV24-1; clone_size: -; d_call: TRBD2; j_call: TRBJ2-2
cdr3_nt: TGCGCCAGCAGCTTGGAGGGGCGGGGGGAGGATGAGCAGTTCTTC; cdr3_aa: CASSLEGRGEDEQFF; v_call: TRBV5-1; clone_size: -; d_call: TRBD2; j_call: TRBJ2-1
cdr3_nt: TGTGCCACCAGCAGAGATCGGGGCACTGAAGCTTTCTTT; cdr3_aa: CATSRDRGTEAFF; v_call: TRBV15; clone_size: -; d_call: -; j_call: TRBJ1-1
cdr3_nt: TGTGCCACCACGGACAGCCCCTCTGGAAACACCATATATTTT; cdr3_aa: CATTDSPSGNTIYF; v_call: TRBV15; clone_size: -; d_call: -; j_call: TRBJ1-3
cdr3_nt: TGTGCCAGCAGCTTAGTTGGGGAGGGCACTGGAAACACCATATATTTT; cdr3_aa: CASSLVGEGTGNTIYF; v_call: TRBV7-6; clone_size: -; d_call: -; j_call: TRBJ1-3
cdr3_nt: TGTGCCAGCAGACTCACAGGGCAAGAGACCCAGTACTTC; cdr3_aa: CASRLTGQETQYF; v_call: TRBV7-2; clone_size: -; d_call: -; j_call: TRBJ2-5
cdr3_nt: TGTGCCAGCAGCCGCAAAGGGGACACTGAAGCTTTCTTT; cdr3_aa: CASSRKGDTEAFF; v_call: TRBV6-6; clone_size: -; d_call: -; j_call: TRBJ1-1
cdr3_nt: TGTGCCAGCAGCCAAGGGTACAGAGATCAGCCCCAGCATTTT; cdr3_aa: CASSQGYRDQPQHF; v_call: TRBV3-1/TRBV3-2; clone_size: -; d_call: -; j_call: TRBJ1-5
cdr3_nt: TGTGCCAGCAGCTTAGCGCGGCCGAATCAGTACTTC; cdr3_aa: CASSLARPNQYF; v_call: TRBV7-9; clone_size: few; d_call: -; j_call: TRBJ2-4
cdr3_nt: TGCGCCAGCAGCTGGACAGGGGGGCTCGGCGGAGTGACCCAGTACTTC; cdr3_aa: CASSWTGGLGGVTQYF; v_call: TRBV5-1; clone_size: few; d_call: TRBD1; j_call: TRBJ2-5
cdr3_nt: TGTGCCAGCAGCCAGGGGACTAGCGGACAAGAGGCCCAGTACTTC; cdr3_aa: CASSQGTSGQEAQYF; v_call: TRBV7-7; clone_size: -; d_call: TRBD2; j_call: TRBJ2-5
cdr3_nt: TGCGCCAGCAGCTTGGCAGAGACAGGGCCCGATGGCTACACCTTC; cdr3_aa: CASSLAETGPDGYTF; v_call: TRBV5-1; clone_size: -; d_call: TRBD1; j_call: TRBJ1-2
cdr3_nt: TGTGCCAGCAGTTTTGGGGGACAGGGTAATAGGGGCAATCAGCCCCAGCATTTT; cdr3_aa: CASSFGGQGNRGNQPQHF; v_call: TRBV27; clone_size: -; d_call: TRBD1; j_call: TRBJ1-5
cdr3_nt: TGTGCCAGCAGTAGCTACAGGGGACGGCAAGAGACCCAGTACTTC; cdr3_aa: CASSSYRGRQETQYF; v_call: TRBV25-1; clone_size: few; d_call: TRBD1; j_call: TRBJ2-5
cdr3_nt: TGTGCCAGCAGTTTCCGGACAGGGGGCCACGAGCAGTACTTC; cdr3_aa: CASSFRTGGHEQYF; v_call: TRBV27; clone_size: -; d_call: TRBD1; j_call: TRBJ2-7
cdr3_nt: TGTGCCACCTCTTATGCGGGGGGCGGGGAAAAACTGTTTTTT; cdr3_aa: CATSYAGGGEKLFF; v_call: TRBV18; clone_size: -; d_call: -; j_call: TRBJ1-4
cdr3_nt: TGCGCCAGCAGTCCCGGGGGGACTAACTATGGCTACACCTTC; cdr3_aa: CASSPGGTNYGYTF; v_call: TRBV5-1; clone_size: -; d_call: -; j_call: TRBJ1-2
cdr3_nt: TGTGCCAGCAGTTTCCCCAGGGGCTATGGAAACACCATATATTTT; cdr3_aa: CASSFPRGYGNTIYF; v_call: TRBV28; clone_size: -; d_call: -; j_call: TRBJ1-3
cdr3_nt: TGTGCCAGCTCAGGACAGGGGGCGACTGAAGCTTTCTTT; cdr3_aa: CASSGQGATEAFF; v_call: TRBV18; clone_size: once; d_call: TRBD1; j_call: TRBJ1-1
cdr3_nt: TGCGCCAGCAGCACCCTAGCGGGAGGGCCCTCGGTAGATACGCAGTATTTT; cdr3_aa: CASSTLAGGPSVDTQYF; v_call: TRBV5-1; clone_size: -; d_call: TRBD2; j_call: TRBJ2-3
cdr3_nt: TGTGCCACCAGTGATTTGATAGCGGGAGGGTCAGATACGCAGTATTTT; cdr3_aa: CATSDLIAGGSDTQYF; v_call: TRBV24-1; clone_size: -; d_call: TRBD2; j_call: TRBJ2-3
cdr3_nt: TGTGCCAGCAGCCCCTCGGGGCTAGAGGGGGACATTCAGTACTTC; cdr3_aa: CASSPSGLEGDIQYF; v_call: TRBV7-2; clone_size: -; d_call: -; j_call: TRBJ2-4
cdr3_nt: TGTGCCAGCAGCCAAGCGGGGGGAAGACCTCAAGAGACCCAGTACTTC; cdr3_aa: CASSQAGGRPQETQYF; v_call: TRBV3-1/TRBV3-2; clone_size: -; d_call: TRBD2; j_call: TRBJ2-5
cdr3_nt: TGTGCCAGCAGCTTACCGAAGGGAGCAGATACGCAGTATTTT; cdr3_aa: CASSLPKGADTQYF; v_call: TRBV7-9; clone_size: -; d_call: -; j_call: TRBJ2-3
cdr3_nt: TGTGCCAGCAGAGAGTATACAGCCTCTGGGTACACCATATATTTT; cdr3_aa: CASREYTASGYTIYF; v_call: TRBV6-5; clone_size: -; d_call: -; j_call: TRBJ1-3
cdr3_nt: TGTGCCAGTGGGGAGTGGGGCTATGGCTACACCTTC; cdr3_aa: CASGEWGYGYTF; v_call: TRBV19; clone_size: -; d_call: -; j_call: TRBJ1-2
cdr3_nt: TGTGCCAGCAGCCTGGGGCCACCCTCCCCATCCACTGAAGCTTTCTTT; cdr3_aa: CASSLGPPSPSTEAFF; v_call: TRBV7-3; clone_size: -; d_call: -; j_call: TRBJ1-1
cdr3_nt: TGTGCCAGCAGTGCCCAGTTGACAACTAATGAAAAACTGTTTTTT; cdr3_aa: CASSAQLTTNEKLFF; v_call: TRBV25-1; clone_size: -; d_call: -; j_call: TRBJ1-4
cdr3_nt: TGTGCCAGCAGCAAATGGGGGACAGGAGACACCGGGGAGCTGTTTTTT; cdr3_aa: CASSKWGTGDTGELFF; v_call: TRBV9; clone_size: many; d_call: TRBD1; j_call: TRBJ2-2
cdr3_nt: TGTGCCAGCAGTTACGAGGACAGGGGGAGATCTGAAGCTTTCTTT; cdr3_aa: CASSYEDRGRSEAFF; v_call: TRBV6-5; clone_size: -; d_call: TRBD1; j_call: TRBJ1-1
cdr3_nt: TGTGCCAGCAGTTACAGTACAGGTTGGCACACTGAAGCTTTCTTT; cdr3_aa: CASSYSTGWHTEAFF; v_call: TRBV6-5; clone_size: -; d_call: -; j_call: TRBJ1-1
cdr3_nt: TGTGCCAGCAGCCCATCCTTTGCCGGGGGATCACCCCTCCACTTT; cdr3_aa: CASSPSFAGGSPLHF; v_call: TRBV3-1/TRBV3-2; clone_size: -; d_call: -; j_call: TRBJ1-6
cdr3_nt: TGTGCCAGCAGCCTAGGAGCGGGAGAGTCCTACAATGAGCAGTTCTTC; cdr3_aa: CASSLGAGESYNEQFF; v_call: TRBV5-4; clone_size: -; d_call: TRBD2; j_call: TRBJ2-1